These T cell receptor beta chains were read from a single sample in a study of beta chain features in type 1 diabetes. TCRdb's copy holds only in-frame clones and misses some; the assay was immunoSEQ multiplex PCR. The repertoire holds fewer than 350,000 clones, roughly 8% seen once, with roughly 1% in the top ten. Sequenced input: central memory CD4+ T cells from blood. The receptors come from a woman between 18 and 30 years old in good health. The CDR3 runs from the conserved cysteine through the conserved F or W. D genes are given only for firm matches. Clone size is given for some rows only: seen once, a few or many times, or a class if the clone is expanded.

cdr3_length d_call clone_size j_call v_call cdr3_aa cdr3_nt
13 . few TRBJ2-1 TRBV6-6 CASSSTGAREQFF TGTGCCAGCAGTTCCACGGGAGCTCGTGAGCAGTTCTTC
18 TRBD2 . TRBJ2-3 TRBV4-2 CASSQDGASGVSTDTQYF TGTGCCAGCAGCCAAGATGGGGCCAGCGGGGTCAGCACAGATACGCAGTATTTT
14 TRBD1 many TRBJ2-5 TRBV28 CASSSGTAKETQYF TGTGCCAGCAGTTCCGGGACAGCGAAAGAGACCCAGTACTTC
13 TRBD1 . TRBJ2-5 TRBV7-2 CASSPRTGETQYF TGTGCCAGCAGCCCCAGGACAGGAGAGACCCAGTACTTC
14 . . TRBJ1-1 TRBV5-4 CASSLLHTMTEAFF TGTGCCAGCAGCCTACTTCATACTATGACAGAAGCTTTCTTT
12 . . TRBJ1-5 TRBV18 CASSRGAQPQHF TGTGCCAGCTCCCGGGGGGCCCAGCCCCAGCATTTT
12 . few TRBJ1-1 TRBV4-3 CASSRGSTEAFF TGCGCCAGCAGCCGGGGGAGCACTGAAGCTTTCTTT
15 TRBD2 few TRBJ2-1 TRBV5-1 CASSQQTSPLNEQFF TGCGCCAGCAGCCAACAGACTAGCCCTCTCAATGAGCAGTTCTTC
14 . few TRBJ2-1 TRBV7-9 CASSLWGSRNEQFF TGTGCCAGCAGCTTATGGGGTTCGAGGAATGAGCAGTTCTTC
13 . . TRBJ1-1 TRBV10-3 CAIRQSLDTEAFF TGTGCCATCCGACAGAGCTTGGACACTGAAGCTTTCTTT
14 TRBD1 few TRBJ1-2 TRBV7-9 CASSPPRTGHGYTF TGCGCCAGCAGCCCTCCTAGGACAGGACATGGCTACACCTTC
12 . few TRBJ1-2 TRBV15 CATSRDHTTYTF TGTGCCACCAGCAGAGATCATACAACATACACCTTC
12 . . TRBJ2-4 TRBV6-5 CAISSHGNIQYF TGTGCCATCAGTAGCCACGGAAACATTCAGTACTTC
15 . . TRBJ2-3 TRBV5-1 CASSQTGKDTDTQYF TGCGCCAGCAGCCAGACAGGTAAAGACACAGATACGCAGTATTTT
16 TRBD2 many TRBJ2-3 TRBV7-2 CASSSDGTRAADTQYF TGTGCCAGCAGCTCGGACGGGACTAGGGCCGCAGATACGCAGTATTTT
14 . few TRBJ2-3 TRBV5-1 CASSLGTVTDTQYF TGCGCCAGCAGCTTGGGGACGGTCACAGATACGCAGTATTTT
15 . few TRBJ2-7 TRBV25-1 CASSVSRDSGYEQYF TGTGCCAGCAGTGTGTCCAGGGACTCGGGCTACGAGCAGTACTTC
13 . few TRBJ1-2 TRBV7-9 CASSPTGAYGYTF TGTGCCAGCAGCCCGACAGGAGCCTATGGCTACACCTTC
16 TRBD1 . TRBJ1-6 TRBV9 CASSRDSSAYNSPLHF TGTGCCAGCAGCAGGGACAGTTCGGCCTATAATTCACCCCTCCACTTT
14 . few TRBJ1-5 TRBV27 CASSLVGKGQPQHF TGTGCCAGCAGTTTGGTGGGGAAGGGGCAGCCCCAGCATTTT
14 . . TRBJ2-5 TRBV2 CASKVTGGGETQYF TGTGCCAGCAAAGTAACAGGGGGGGGAGAGACCCAGTACTTC
16 TRBD2 . TRBJ2-3 TRBV7-2 CASSLDAGGAWDTQYF TGTGCCAGCAGCTTAGATGCGGGAGGGGCCTGGGATACGCAGTATTTT
12 . few TRBJ1-1 TRBV29-1 CSATTGNTEAFF TGCAGCGCCACGACAGGGAACACTGAAGCTTTCTTT
17 . . TRBJ1-1 TRBV7-2 CASSLGRGSLTNTEAFF TGTGCCAGCAGCTTAGGGAGGGGATCGCTGACGAACACTGAAGCTTTCTTT
14 . few TRBJ1-1 TRBV5-1 CASSLLGVSGEAFF TGCGCCAGCAGCTTGCTTGGTGTTTCCGGCGAGGCTTTCTTT
14 TRBD1 . TRBJ2-2 TRBV7-2 CASIRDRETGELFF TGTGCCAGCATCAGAGACAGGGAAACCGGGGAGCTGTTTTTT
13 . . TRBJ1-1 TRBV5-1 CASSPNVGTEAFF TGCGCCAGCAGCCCTAATGTAGGGACTGAAGCTTTCTTT
16 . few TRBJ1-2 TRBV5-1 CASSLAGDVYYGGYTF TGCGCCAGCAGCTTGGCAGGGGACGTATACTATGGTGGCTACACCTTC
12 . few TRBJ1-2 TRBV28 CASSSEGREFAF TGTGCCAGCAGTTCGGAGGGGAGGGAGTTTGCCTTC
13 . few TRBJ1-1 TRBV29-1 CSVVEVREGAAFF TGCAGCGTTGTGGAGGTTCGGGAAGGAGCAGCTTTCTTT
17 . . TRBJ1-3 TRBV7-2 CASSLERGRGAGNTIYF TGTGCCAGCAGCTTAGAGCGTGGCAGGGGAGCTGGAAACACCATATATTTT
14 . . TRBJ1-6 TRBV19 CASNYGSYNSPLHF TGTGCCAGTAACTACGGGTCCTATAATTCACCCCTCCACTTT
15 TRBD2 few TRBJ2-3 TRBV9 CASSPRTSGGRTQYF TGTGCCAGCAGCCCTCGGACTAGCGGGGGGAGGACGCAGTATTTT
15 TRBD1 few TRBJ1-2 TRBV9 CASRPPGQGSYGYTF TGTGCCAGCAGACCCCCAGGACAGGGGAGCTATGGCTACACCTTC
17 . many TRBJ2-1 TRBV4-3 CASSQGGGPSSYNEQFF TGCGCCAGCAGCCAAGGGGGGGGCCCTAGCTCCTACAATGAGCAGTTCTTC
13 . . TRBJ2-2 TRBV29-1 CSVSWRDGGELFF TGCAGCGTTTCCTGGCGGGATGGCGGGGAGCTGTTTTTT
12 . few TRBJ1-6 TRBV28 CASSLPNSPLHF TGTGCCAGCAGTTTACCAAATTCACCCCTCCACTTT
13 . . TRBJ2-3 TRBV4-2 CASSRDSTDTQYF TGTGCCAGCAGCCGGGACAGCACAGATACGCAGTATTTT
14 TRBD2 few TRBJ2-3 TRBV27 CASSSGLDTDTQYF TGTGCCAGCAGTTCGGGACTAGACACAGATACGCAGTATTTT
19 . few TRBJ2-6 TRBV6-1 CASSEAWRGRGPGANVLTF TGTGCCAGCAGTGAAGCGTGGCGGGGCCGGGGGCCGGGGGCCAACGTCCTGACTTTC
18 . . TRBJ1-4 TRBV4-1 CASSQEGMTGVRNEKLFF TGCGCCAGCAGCCAAGAGGGGATGACCGGGGTCCGAAATGAAAAACTGTTTTTT
14 . few TRBJ1-4 TRBV30 CAWSGGPTNEKLFF TGTGCCTGGAGTGGCGGGCCAACTAATGAAAAACTGTTTTTT